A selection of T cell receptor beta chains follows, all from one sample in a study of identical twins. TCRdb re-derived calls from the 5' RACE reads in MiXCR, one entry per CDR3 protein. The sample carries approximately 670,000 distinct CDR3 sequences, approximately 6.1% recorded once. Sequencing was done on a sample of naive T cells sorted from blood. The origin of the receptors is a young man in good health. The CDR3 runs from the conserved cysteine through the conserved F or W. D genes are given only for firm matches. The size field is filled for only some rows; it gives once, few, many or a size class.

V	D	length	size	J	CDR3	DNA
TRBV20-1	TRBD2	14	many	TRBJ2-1	CSAAGLAAYNEQFF	TGCAGTGCAGCGGGACTAGCGGCGTACAATGAGCAGTTCTTC
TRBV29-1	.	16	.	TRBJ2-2	CSVEGGRTQGIGELFF	TGCAGCGTTGAAGGGGGACGTACCCAAGGGATCGGGGAGCTGTTTTTT
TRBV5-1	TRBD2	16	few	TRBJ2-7	CASSSIAGEINYEQYF	TGCGCCAGCAGCTCCATAGCGGGAGAAATTAACTACGAGCAGTACTTC
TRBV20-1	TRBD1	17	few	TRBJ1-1	CSARDQDRARGDTEAFF	TGCAGTGCTAGAGATCAGGACAGGGCCCGCGGGGACACTGAAGCTTTCTTT
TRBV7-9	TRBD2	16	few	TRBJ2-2	CASSPGGTSFVGELFF	TGTGCCAGCAGCCCAGGTGGGACTAGCTTCGTCGGGGAGCTGTTTTTT
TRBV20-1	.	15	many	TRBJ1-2	CSARDGGDRRYGYTF	TGCAGTGCTAGAGATGGGGGGGACCGACGTTATGGCTACACCTTC
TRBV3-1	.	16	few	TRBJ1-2	CASSQAQPTLGYGYTF	TGTGCCAGCAGCCAAGCTCAACCGACTTTGGGCTATGGCTACACCTTC
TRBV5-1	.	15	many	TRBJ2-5	CASSFAFLVTETQYF	TGCGCCAGCAGCTTCGCTTTCCTAGTTACGGAGACCCAGTACTTC
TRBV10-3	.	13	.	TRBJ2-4	CAISESPGGFQYF	TGTGCCATCAGTGAGTCCCCCGGAGGCTTTCAGTACTTC
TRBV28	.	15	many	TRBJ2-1	CASSPPGGTSDEQFF	TGTGCCAGCAGTCCCCCCGGCGGGACATCGGATGAGCAGTTCTTC
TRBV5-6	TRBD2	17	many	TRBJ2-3	CASSLLLTGLGADTQYF	TGTGCCAGCAGCCTCCTACTGACGGGACTAGGAGCAGATACGCAGTATTTT
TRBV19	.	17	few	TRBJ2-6	CASSIGPGEAGANVLTF	TGTGCCAGTAGTATCGGGCCAGGGGAGGCTGGGGCCAACGTCCTGACTTTC
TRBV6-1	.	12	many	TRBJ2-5	CASSGGRVAEEF	TGTGCCAGCAGTGGGGGTCGAGTGGCAGAGGAGTTC
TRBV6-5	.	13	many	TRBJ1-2	CASSYEMGGGYTF	TGTGCCAGCAGTTACGAGATGGGTGGTGGCTACACCTTC
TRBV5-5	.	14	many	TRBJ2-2	CATQTGRNTGELFF	TGTGCCACCCAAACAGGGAGGAACACCGGGGAGCTGTTTTTT
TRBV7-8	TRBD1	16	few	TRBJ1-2	CASSLVRGQGLYGYTF	TGTGCCAGCAGCTTAGTTCGGGGACAGGGCCTCTATGGCTACACCTTC
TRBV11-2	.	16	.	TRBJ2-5	CASSSWSGAETGTQYF	TGTGCCAGCAGCTCATGGAGTGGAGCGGAAACGGGGACCCAGTACTTC
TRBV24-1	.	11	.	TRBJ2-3	CATDSGDTQYF	TGTGCAACCGACTCGGGAGATACGCAGTATTTT
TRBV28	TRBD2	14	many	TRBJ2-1	CASSGGRALDEQFF	TGTGCCAGCAGCGGCGGGAGGGCCTTGGATGAGCAGTTCTTC
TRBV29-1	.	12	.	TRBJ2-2	CSVEELTGELFF	TGCAGCGTTGAAGAGCTCACCGGGGAGCTGTTTTTT
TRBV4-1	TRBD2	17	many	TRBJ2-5	CASSQVGLAGVEETQYF	TGCGCCAGCAGCCAAGTGGGACTAGCGGGAGTAGAAGAGACCCAGTACTTC
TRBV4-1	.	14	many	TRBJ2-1	CASSQGRDFNEQFF	TGCGCCAGCAGCCAAGGTCGGGACTTCAATGAGCAGTTCTTC
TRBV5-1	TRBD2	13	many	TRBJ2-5	CASSPGLAETQYF	TGCGCCAGCAGCCCGGGACTAGCAGAGACCCAGTACTTC
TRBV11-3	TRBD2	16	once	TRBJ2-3	CASSLAVAGGADTQYF	TGTGCCAGCAGCTTAGCGGTGGCGGGAGGAGCAGATACGCAGTATTTT